These 8 T cell receptor beta chains share one sample of origin, sequenced in a study of OX40 agonist ivuxolimab in advanced cancers. Here immunoSEQ multiplex PCR was the method, and the copy in TCRdb shows in-frame clones only, minus some. The table has fewer than 100,000 clones, about nine tenths seen once. This sample comprised CD4+ or CD8+ T cells sorted from blood, obtained in a trial of the OX40 agonist ivuxolimab. All receptors come from an adult with an advanced solid tumor such as melanoma, head and neck, liver or kidney cancer.

The chain combines TRBV6-1 with TRBJ2-5; D is ambiguous. Trimming pared 6 bases from V and 4 bases from J, leaving 9 bases between. CDR1 is MNHNS and CDR2 is SASEGT in the germline V gene. The CDR3 spans 12 residues. CDR3 sequence: CASRIRSETQYF. CDR3 DNA sequence: TGTGCCAGCAGAATCAGATCAGAGACCCAGTACTTC.

The genes are TRBV4-3 and TRBJ2-7; D perhaps matches TRBD1 (7 bases). The CDR3 contains 15 residues. Germline assignment: CDR1 LGHNA and CDR2 YSLEER. V was shortened by 4 bases and J by 4 bases, with 17 bases between the two germline ends. CDR3 sequence (DNA): TGCGCCAGCAGCCGAGGAGGGGCAGGGGGGTACGAGCAGTACTTC. Its translation is CASSRGGAGGYEQYF.

The rearrangement joins TRBV19 to TRBJ2-2, with 7 bases matching TRBD2. This CDR3 comprises 16 residues. V lost 9 bases and J lost 0; bases outside the gene matches: 10. Germline values: CDR1 LNHDA, CDR2 SQIVND (reference sequence). The chain's CDR3 is CASRLAEPANTGELFF. The DNA for the CDR3 is TGTGCCAGCCGCCTAGCGGAACCCGCGAACACCGGGGAGCTGTTTTTT.

This clone has more than one count but fewer than ten. The V gene is TRBV5-1, the J gene TRBJ2-1; D is possibly TRBD2 (6 bases). The germline CDR1 and CDR2 sequences are SGHRS and YFSETQ. Trimming left V 4 bases short and J 5 bases short, with 19 bases between. CDR3 size: 16 residues. CDR3 in amino acids: CASSHAGGEVHNEQFF. CDR3 DNA: TGCGCCAGCAGCCATGCCGGGGGTGAGGTCCACAATGAGCAGTTCTTC.

The CDR3 DNA sequence: TGTGCCAGCAGCTCCCAGGGGACTACTTTCACAGATACGCAGTATTTT. Translated, it gives CASSSQGTTFTDTQYF. The gene calls are TRBV7-8 and TRBJ2-3; D perhaps matches TRBD2 (7 bases). Trimming took 4 bases from V and 2 from J, leaving 16 bases between them. Germline V CDR1 and CDR2: SGHVS, FQNEAQ. CDR3 length: 16 residues.

The CDR3 here is CASSIDGRSGNTIYF. CDR3 sequence (DNA): TGTGCCAGCTCAATAGACGGTCGCTCTGGAAACACCATATATTTT. This chain joins TRBV18 and TRBJ1-3; D not certain. The germline V and J ends were trimmed by 5 bases and 0 bases, with 11 bases remaining between them. The CDR3 runs 15 residues. Germline V gene data show CDR1 as KGHSH and CDR2 as LQKENI. Full variable domain (missing parts from reference TRBV18 and TRBJ1-3): NAGVMQNPRHLVRRRGQEARLRCSPMKGHSHVYWYRQLPEEGLKFMVYLQKENIIDESGMPKERFSAEFPKEGPSILRIQQVVRGDSAAYFCASSIDGRSGNTIYFGEGSWLTVV.

As DNA, the CDR3 is TGTGCCAGCAGCTTTCCGGCTAGCACAGATACGCAGTATTTT. This sequence encodes CASSFPASTDTQYF. The chain employs TRBV11-2 and TRBJ2-3; D not resolved. V lost 3 bases and J 0 bases, leaving 7 bases between the germline ends. The germline CDR1 and CDR2 sequences are SGHAT and FQNNGV. This CDR3 spans 14 amino acids.

The chain uses TRBV28 and TRBJ2-1, with TRBD1 matching over 7 bases. Looked up from germline, CDR1 is MDHEN and CDR2 is SYDVKM. V was clipped by 3 bases and J by 11 bases; unmatched bases: 4. The CDR3 covers 12 residues. CDR3 DNA sequence: TGTGCCAGCAGTTTCACCAGGGGGAAGCAGTTCTTC. Translation gives CASSFTRGKQFF.